These 17 T cell receptor beta chains share one sample of origin, sequenced in a study of identical twins (dated by TCRdb to 2016 to 2017). The library was made by 5' RACE. Sequenced using an Illumina HiSeq 2000. Through fastp at Q25 and MiXCR, TCRdb rebuilt clones from the public reads, retaining in-frame beta chains. Records with the same CDR3 protein are collapsed into one entry carrying the most frequent genes and DNA. The sample has 650,000 to 800,000 distinct CDR3 sequences on record, more than 6.5% of them singletons. Together, the top ten hold roughly 0.97% of the sample. This same sample was also taken into another study, of yellow fever vaccine responses in identical twins.

The sample comprised PBMCs. The receptors shown here come from a woman under 30 in good health.

CDR3 residues: CSASLAGGLTYNEQFF. The DNA for the CDR3 is TGCAGTGCTAGCCTAGCGGGAGGGCTTACCTACAATGAGCAGTTCTTC. This rearrangement joins TRBV20-1 to TRBJ2-1; TRBD2 matches 12 bases. Germline CDR1 and CDR2: DFQATT and SNEGSKA (reference sequence). Losses at the gene ends were 3 bases for V and 2 bases for J; bases not matched to a gene: 5. The CDR3 is made up of 16 amino acids.

The rearrangement joins TRBV27 to TRBJ2-1; no clear D gene. V was cut by 5 bases and J by 6 bases, with 26 bases left in between. Germline V gene sequence: CDR1 MNHEY, CDR2 SMNVEV (reference sequence). The CDR3 extends over 18 amino acids. CDR3 residues: CASSKDRLGPQNVNEQFF. The CDR3 DNA sequence: TGTGCCAGCAGTAAAGACCGCCTCGGACCGCAAAACGTCAATGAGCAGTTCTTC.

Written as DNA, the CDR3 is TGTGCCAGTGCGGGGACAGGTGAAGCCTACGAGCAGTACTTC. This codes for CASAGTGEAYEQYF. The chain combines TRBV28 with TRBJ2-7; TRBD1 matches at 8 bases. Per germline, CDR1 MDHEN and CDR2 SYDVKM. This CDR3 is 14 amino acids long. Trimming removed 9 bases from V and 2 bases from J; junction bases left unmatched: 9.

This clonotype appeared a few times. The chain recombines TRBV20-1 with TRBJ2-3; D call uncertain. The germline V gene encodes CDR1 DFQATT and CDR2 SNEGSKA (reference sequence). The CDR3 extends over 14 amino acids. V was shortened by 1 base and J by 2 bases, with 10 bases between the two germline ends. The CDR3 here is CSARGSRTTDTQYF. The CDR3 bases are TGCAGTGCTAGAGGGTCCAGGACCACAGATACGCAGTATTTT.

This chain connects TRBV27 to TRBJ2-7, with a weak D call TRBD1 (5 bases). CDR3 length: 15 amino acids. Trimming removed 2 bases from V and 7 bases from J, with 18 bases in between. CDR1 and CDR2 from the germline V gene are MNHEY and SMNVEV (reference sequence). The CDR3 is CASSLGQGVLAEQYF. The DNA for the CDR3 is TGTGCCAGCAGTTTAGGGCAGGGTGTCTTGGCTGAGCAGTACTTC.

In DNA form, the CDR3 reads TGCAGTGCTAGAAGTCGGACAGAAGAGACCCAGTACTTC. Translating gives CSARSRTEETQYF. This chain uses TRBV20-1 with TRBJ2-5, with D perhaps TRBD1 (6 bases). Germline V gene lookup returns CDR1 DFQATT and CDR2 SNEGSKA (reference sequence). This CDR3 has 13 residues. V was cut by 2 bases and J by 3 bases, with 10 bases left in between.

This clonotype was seen a few times. J is TRBJ2-3 and V is TRBV5-1, with a weak D call TRBD1 (6 bases). The CDR3 totals 14 residues. Per the germline V gene, CDR1 is SGHRS and CDR2 is YFSETQ. Trimming removed 3 bases from V and 0 bases from J, with 8 bases in between. In DNA, the CDR3 is TGCGCCAGCAGCTACGACAGGAGCACAGATACGCAGTATTTT. Residues: CASSYDRSTDTQYF. Together with reference TRBV5-1 and TRBJ2-3, the CDR3 gives the full variable domain: KAGVTQTPRYLIKTRGQQVTLSCSPISGHRSVSWYQQTPGQGLQFLFEYFSETQRNKGNFPGRFSGRQFSNSRSEMNVSTLELGDSALYLCASSYDRSTDTQYFGPGTRLTVL.

The chain links TRBV7-9 to TRBJ2-5, with a possible D match to TRBD2 (5 bases). Germline V lookup: CDR1 SEHNR, CDR2 FQNEAQ (reference sequence). The CDR3 has 14 amino acids. V lost 5 bases to trimming and J lost 2 bases, with 12 bases between them. CDR3 region: CASSLTSSQETQYF. The CDR3 bases are TGTGCCAGCAGCCTCACTAGTTCTCAAGAGACCCAGTACTTC. The complete variable domain, with remaining parts taken from reference TRBV7-9 and TRBJ2-5, reads DTGVSQNPRHKITKRGQNVTFRCDPISEHNRLYWYRQTLGQGPEFLTYFQNEAQLEKSRLLSDRFSAERPKGSFSTLEIQRTEQGDSAMYLCASSLTSSQETQYFGPGTRLLVL.

In this sample, this clonotype turned up a few times. This chain uses TRBV4-3 with TRBJ2-7, with 10 bases identical to TRBD2. Germline V gene data show CDR1 as LGHNA and CDR2 as YSLEER. This CDR3 comprises 14 residues. V was clipped by 4 bases and J by 3 bases; unmatched bases: 3. Here the CDR3 DNA reads TGCGCCAGCAGCCCGGGACTAGCGATCTACGAGCAGTACTTC. Its protein product is CASSPGLAIYEQYF.

This chain joins TRBV7-3 and TRBJ1-1, with TRBD1 identical over 7 bases. The CDR3 contains 15 residues. The V and J ends lost 5 bases and 3 bases, in that order; junction bases with no gene match: 9. Germline lookup yields CDR1 SGHTA and CDR2 FQGTGA. The CDR3 loop is CASSPTGPAHTEAFF. DNA for the CDR3: TGTGCCAGCAGCCCGACAGGGCCGGCTCACACTGAAGCTTTCTTT.

Only a few counts were recorded for this clonotype. The gene calls are TRBV15 and TRBJ2-1, with D perhaps matching TRBD2 (5 bases). Trimming took off 0 bases at V and 5 bases at J, with 17 bases between the two ends. There are 17 residues in the CDR3. Germline CDR1 is LNHNV and CDR2 is YYDKDF (reference sequence). The CDR3: CATSRDRRPGTDNEQFF. The DNA for the CDR3 is TGTGCCACCAGCAGAGATCGTCGGCCGGGAACCGACAATGAGCAGTTCTTC.

The chain has TRBV10-3 and TRBJ2-1; 8 nucleotides align to TRBD2. CDR3 length equals 17 residues. V lost 6 bases, J lost 0 bases, and 10 bases stayed unmatched. Germline CDR1 ENHRY, CDR2 SYGVKD. The CDR3 is CAIRLAGGRTSYNEQFF. The CDR3 coding sequence is TGTGCCATCAGGCTGGCGGGCGGGAGGACCTCCTACAATGAGCAGTTCTTC.

This clonotype was seen at least ten times. The chain links TRBV4-1 to TRBJ2-6; TRBD1 agrees at 7 bases. The CDR3 consists of 18 residues. Looked up from germline, CDR1 is MGHRA and CDR2 is YSYEKL. V shed 0 bases, J shed 2 bases, and the junction held 7 bases outside the gene matches. CDR3 in amino acids: CASSQDAQGTPGANVLTF. The CDR3 DNA sequence: TGCGCCAGCAGCCAAGACGCACAGGGGACCCCTGGGGCCAACGTCCTGACTTTC.

This clonotype was counted many times. The chain uses TRBV15 and TRBJ2-3; D call uncertain. V shed 0 bases and J shed 4 bases, with 8 bases lying between them. The CDR3 consists of 14 residues. From germline, CDR1 is LNHNV and CDR2 YYDKDF (reference sequence). DNA of the CDR3: TGTGCCACCAGCAGAGATCGGGCCCCAGATACGCAGTATTTT. It encodes CATSRDRAPDTQYF.

This clonotype turned up a few times. The chain uses TRBV7-3 and TRBJ1-6; 9 bases match TRBD1. The germline CDR1 and CDR2 sequences are SGHTA and FQGTGA. The V and J ends lost 5 bases and 8 bases, in that order; junction bases with no gene match: 4. This CDR3 is built from 14 residues. The CDR3 bases are TGTGCCAGCAGCCGGACAGGGGCAGATTCACCCCTCCACTTT. Encoded protein: CASSRTGADSPLHF.

This clonotype was detected many times. V is TRBV27 and J is TRBJ2-7; D possibly uses TRBD1 or TRBD2 (5 bases each). CDR1 MNHEY and CDR2 SMNVEV come from the germline V gene (reference sequence). Trimming left V 5 bases short and J 1 base short, with 12 bases between. This CDR3 region has 14 residues. The CDR3 coding sequence is TGTGCCAGCAGTCTCGTGGGACCATCCTACGAGCAGTACTTC. Its translation: CASSLVGPSYEQYF.

V is TRBV21-1 and J is TRBJ2-3; the table calls TRBD2, which could not be checked here. TRBV21-1 is a pseudogene. The CDR3 length is 21 residues. The CDR3 is CASIRAPPPSGRAERTYTQYF. For the CDR3, the DNA is TGTGCCAGCATCCGCGCGCCCCCCCCCAGCGGGAGGGCCGAGAGGACTTATACGCAGTATTTT.